The entry below describes one T cell receptor (beta chain). Its antigen is not identified. This sample stems from a study of shared clonotypes between healthy human individuals. Study results and caveats: Among several donors, about 4.6% of naive CD4 clonotypes were found in common.

Sequencing used immunoSEQ multiplex PCR; TCRdb keeps in-frame clones, though not all of them. The table shows millions of clones, with just under 95% occurring only once. CD45RO negativity and positive selection for CCR7 defined naive CD8 cells, a population that excluded terminally differentiated effector memory CD45RA+ cells. V was shortened by 2 bases and J by 8 bases, with 12 bases between the two germline ends. Germline CDR1 MNHEY, CDR2 SVGAGI. The CDR3 has 13 residues. Input material: naive CD8+ T cells sorted from blood. The clonotype was recovered from a man aged 18 to 29 in good health. The rearrangement uses TRBV6-5 and TRBJ1-2; D not certain. The CDR3 DNA follows: TGTGCCAGCAGTTACAGCCCGGTAGAGGGCTACACCTTC. Encoded protein: CASSYSPVEGYTF.